This T cell receptor beta chain came from a study of T cell responses to AZD1222 COVID-19 vaccine (dated by TCRdb to 2020 to 2023). About the study as a whole: A total of more than 230 trial participants underwent TCR sequencing, of whom 207 had received two doses of AZD1222 and around 26 had received two doses of the MenACWY control vaccine. Trial participants were enrolled by age into subgroups of 18-55, 56-69 and 70-plus years, and roughly 150, 30 and 60 TCR-sequenced participants, respectively, were included in these subgroups. The research as a whole found: A significant rise in spike-specific TCR breadth and depth was observed after two AZD1222 doses relative to day 0 and relative to MenACWY recipients. Participants were mostly white British and included more females than males, and it was suggested by the authors that clonal diversity may have been underestimated. In the small 56-69-year group, the increase in depth fell short of significance, most likely because of low power. No day 14 peak-response samples were available, so repertoires were characterized only after the peak T cell response. Conclusions about previously exposed vaccinees were limited because only a handful of AZD1222 recipients were SARS-CoV-2 seropositive at baseline. Epitopes outside the regions mutated in the B.1.351 and B.1.1.7 variants were reportedly recognized by nearly half of the unique spike-specific TCRs. The vaccine-associated CD4 TCRs covered the entire spike protein, and the dominant responses fell in regions 160-218 and 743-854.

CDR1 is given as SGHTA and CDR2 as FQGNSA, both from the germline V gene. V lost 1 base and J lost 8 bases; the stretch between them is 12 bases long. The CDR3 has 14 amino acids, counting the end cysteine and phenylalanine. Of all the DNA, just the CDR3 is kept, 42 bases in frame from base 1. Concerning this clone itself: There is no known antigen for this receptor. No clone much larger than this one lies a single base away; base qualities are absent.

The time point label corresponds to: baseline before first vaccination. Per the publication, the treatment or condition label means: meningococcal conjugate vaccine given as trial control. Vaccinee samples came from UK trials COV001 and COV002, including a single-blind randomized controlled phase 2/3 trial of AZD1222 (ChAdOx1 nCoV-19) in healthy adults. For TCRbeta chain sequencing, PBMC samples from trial participants were taken at day 0 and at day 28 after the second dose. The CDR3 regions of human TCRbeta chains were subjected to immunosequencing. The authors' pipeline ran thus. TCRs in the repertoires were matched against a reference library of SARS-CoV-2-specific TCRs that had been generated with the MIRA antigen-specificity platform. Breadth was defined as the fraction of unique TCRs that were SARS-CoV-2-associated. Depth was defined as the fraction of total T cells that were SARS-CoV-2-associated. Using the MIRA data, every spike-specific TCR was mapped to the spike region that the TCR reacted to and assigned to either a CD4 or a CD8 class. Log10-transformed breadth and depth values were compared by one-way ANOVA with Sidak's multiple comparisons tests. This is the immuneACCESS table as TCRdb keeps it, with only in-frame sequences that have V and J called. A part of the clones is gone; compared with another copy, unresolved V genes explain less than half, and the rest is unexplained. V and J calls and clone size are copied from that table; D and trimming were computed from the DNA. This sample gives roughly 140,000 clones in total; approximately 90% of them show up just once. Approximately 3.1% of the sample goes to the ten largest clones.

This clonotype was obtained from an adult in good health. The specimen was peripheral blood, collected on day 0 of MenACWY control vaccination. The V and J genes are TRBV7-2 and TRBJ2-1, with TRBD2 tentatively as D gene (7 bases match). CDR3 region: CASSLGGGGHEQFF. In nucleotides, the sequence is TGTGCCAGCAGCTTAGGAGGCGGGGGCCATGAGCAGTTCTTC.